This entry features one TCR beta chain sequence. Treatment indicated: around 19 received Ad26.COV2.S at low or high dose, single or two shots; about five received placebo; per-sample allocation not given. Repertoires come from day 63 after the first vaccine or placebo injection. The donor was a Boston adult aged 18-55 years. This sample was included in a study of Ad26.COV2.S vaccination and SARS-CoV-2 variants. The CDR3 spans 13 residues. Germline loops: CDR1 SNHLY, CDR2 FYNNEI. Trimming cost V 4 bases and J 6 bases; bases outside gene matches: 3. Repertoires were generated with immunoSEQ multiplex PCR, while TCRdb's copy carries only in-frame clones and drops some. The sample lists approximately 340,000 clones; more than 75% were seen once.

Sequencing was performed on peripheral blood, taken in a trial of Ad26.COV2.S vaccine versus placebo. This TCR was recovered from a person between 18 and 65 years old who received the Ad26.COV2.S COVID-19 vaccine or a placebo. V and J are TRBV2 and TRBJ1-5; 7 positions match TRBD1. The CDR3 loop reads CASSGQGVQPQHF. The CDR3 nucleotides read TGTGCCAGCAGTGGGCAGGGGGTTCAGCCCCAGCATTTT. Full variable domain (remainder filled in from reference TRBV2 and TRBJ1-5): EPEVTQTPSHQVTQMGQEVILRCVPISNHLYFYWYRQILGQKVEFLVSFYNNEISEKSEIFDDQFSVERPDGSNFTLKIRSTKLEDSAMYFCASSGQGVQPQHFGDGTRLSIL.